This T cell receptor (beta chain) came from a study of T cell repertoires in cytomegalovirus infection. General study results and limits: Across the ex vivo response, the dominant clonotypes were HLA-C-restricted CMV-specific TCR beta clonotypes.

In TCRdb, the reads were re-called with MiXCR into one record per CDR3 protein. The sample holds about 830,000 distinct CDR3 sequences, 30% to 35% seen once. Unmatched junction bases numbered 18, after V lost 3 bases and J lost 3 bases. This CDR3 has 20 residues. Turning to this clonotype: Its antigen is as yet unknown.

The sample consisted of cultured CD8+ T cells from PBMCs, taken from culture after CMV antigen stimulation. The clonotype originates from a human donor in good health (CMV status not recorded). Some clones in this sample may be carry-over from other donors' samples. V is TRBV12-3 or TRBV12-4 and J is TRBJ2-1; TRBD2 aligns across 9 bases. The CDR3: CASSFLIGGGEKRSYNEQFF. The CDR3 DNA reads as TGTGCCAGCAGTTTTTTGATCGGCGGGGGGGAAAAGAGGAGCTACAATGAGCAGTTCTTC.